This T cell receptor beta chain was documented in a study of identical twins (dated by TCRdb to the mid-2010s). In terms of the full investigation: To test whether fetal clonotypes persist, this study deep-sequenced TCR alpha and beta repertoires from monozygotic twins, from unrelated adults of various ages, and from cord blood. Replicate twin experiments were performed at different times using different library preparation protocols to rule out contamination. General conclusions and limits of the study: A weaker excess of twin sharing was found in beta out-of-frame sequences because the signal-to-noise ratio was lowered by fewer shared sequences. Compared with coincidental sharing between unrelated individuals, out-of-frame TCR alpha sequences shared between twins showed an excess of sequences with low generation probability. Out-of-frame TCR alpha sharing in monozygotic twins was systematically underestimated by recombination models, whereas sharing between unrelated individuals was in agreement with the recombination models. Because the same donors could not be followed over many years, conclusions were based on cross-sectional statistical analysis. Invariant T cells such as MAIT and iNKT could partly confound zero-insertion analyses, though diverse VJ usage argued against this for most clonotypes. Fewer insertions were carried by abundant cord blood beta clonotypes, a similar but weaker trend appeared in young adult naive repertoires, and no such trend appeared in memory repertoires.

This clonotype was seen many times. What this receptor recognizes is not known. Per-base qualities were not stored, and no clone one base away is much larger. The germline V gene sets CDR1 to SQVTM and CDR2 to ANQGSEA. The CDR3 covers 11 residues, taking in both the cysteine and the phenylalanine. The entry retains the CDR3 DNA only, 33 bases that are in frame from base 1. At the junction V is shortened by 6 bases and J by 10 bases, with 13 bases in between. The method behind the library was 5' RACE. Instrument on record: Illumina HiSeq 2000. Template switching introduced a universal primer binding site; the final cDNA contained a unique molecular identifier, enabling accurate counting of TCR cDNA molecules. Specific primers in the conserved constant-segment region were used to synthesize first-strand cDNA for the TCR alpha and beta chains. To control for contamination, each cDNA library was double barcoded with a SMART-Mk sample barcode plus Illumina barcodes. TruSeq adapter sequences along with Illumina sample barcodes were introduced in two successive PCR steps. The Illumina HiSeq platform was used with custom primers to sequence TCR alpha and beta cDNA libraries. Per the source publication's procedure: MiGEC processed the raw reads to extract unique molecular identifiers, while MiXCR was used to determine the CDR3 positions. For each individual, recombination models were inferred using an EM algorithm with the repgenHMM and IGoR tools. Shared clonotypes were analyzed with the tcR package in R, and sharing was normalized by the product of cloneset sizes. To study raw recombination without the effects of thymic and clonal selection, out-of-frame nonproductive sequences were analyzed. TCRdb reran the public reads through fastp at Q25 and MiXCR, keeping productive beta chains. Rows matching on CDR3 protein sequence are summarized as one entry with the most common DNA and genes. The V and J calls were determined by TCRdb, not by the authors. In this sample the table shows approximately 670,000 distinct CDR3 sequences, 5.5% to 7.5% of which occur a single time. The top ten clones comprise roughly 2% of the sample.

Every donor was a healthy Caucasian. The study also sequenced three unrelated non-twin adults: a male aged 18 to 30, a male aged 50 to 59 and a female aged 50 to 59. Miltenyi CD45RO+ enrichment and human naive T-cell isolation kits were used to isolate memory (CD45RO+) and naive T cells from PBMC. Sequenced sample: naive T cells sorted from blood. What the cell subset or site label conveys for this sample: cells isolated with a human naive T-cell isolation kit. The chain is made from TRBV29-1 and TRBJ2-1; matching of 5 bases hints at TRBD2 as the D gene. The TCR comes from a man aged 18-30 years in good health. The nucleotide sequence is TGCAGCGTCGGTGGGGAGTACGAGCAGTTCTTC. It translates as CSVGGEYEQFF.